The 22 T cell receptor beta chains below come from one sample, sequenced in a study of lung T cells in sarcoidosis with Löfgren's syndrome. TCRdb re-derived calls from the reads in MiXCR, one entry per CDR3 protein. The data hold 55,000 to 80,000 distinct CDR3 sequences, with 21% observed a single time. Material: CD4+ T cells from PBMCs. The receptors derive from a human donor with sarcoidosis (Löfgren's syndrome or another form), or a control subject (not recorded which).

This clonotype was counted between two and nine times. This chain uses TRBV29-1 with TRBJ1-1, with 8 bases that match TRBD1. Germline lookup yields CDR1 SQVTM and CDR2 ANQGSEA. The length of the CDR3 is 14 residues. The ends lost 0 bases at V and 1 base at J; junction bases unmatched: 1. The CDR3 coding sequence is TGCAGCGTTGAAGACACAGGGGGGAACACTGAAGCTTTCTTT. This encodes CSVEDTGGNTEAFF.

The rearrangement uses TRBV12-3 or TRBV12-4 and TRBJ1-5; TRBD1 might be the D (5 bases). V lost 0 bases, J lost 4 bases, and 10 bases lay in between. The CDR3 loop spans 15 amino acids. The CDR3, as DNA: TGTGCCAGCAGTTTAGCTGCAGGGCCGAATCAGCCCCAGCATTTT. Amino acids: CASSLAAGPNQPQHF.

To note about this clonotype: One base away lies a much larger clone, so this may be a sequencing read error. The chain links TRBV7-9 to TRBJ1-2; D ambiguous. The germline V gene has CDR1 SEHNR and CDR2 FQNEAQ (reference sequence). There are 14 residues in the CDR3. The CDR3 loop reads CASSLANSAYGYAF. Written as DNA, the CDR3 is TGTGCCAGCAGCTTAGCGAACAGCGCCTATGGCTACGCCTTC. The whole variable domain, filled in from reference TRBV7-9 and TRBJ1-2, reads DTGVSQNPRHKITKRGQNVTFRCDPISEHNRLYWYRQTLGQGPEFLTYFQNEAQLEKSRLLSDRFSAERPKGSFSTLEIQRTEQGDSAMYLCASSLANSAYGYAFGSGTRLTVV.

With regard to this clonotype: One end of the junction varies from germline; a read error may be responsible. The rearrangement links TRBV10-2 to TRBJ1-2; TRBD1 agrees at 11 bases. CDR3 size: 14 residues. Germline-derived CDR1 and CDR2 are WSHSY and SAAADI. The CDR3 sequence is CATSRTGGSEGYTF. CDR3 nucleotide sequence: TGTGCCACCAGCCGGACAGGGGGCTCTGAAGGCTACACCTTC.

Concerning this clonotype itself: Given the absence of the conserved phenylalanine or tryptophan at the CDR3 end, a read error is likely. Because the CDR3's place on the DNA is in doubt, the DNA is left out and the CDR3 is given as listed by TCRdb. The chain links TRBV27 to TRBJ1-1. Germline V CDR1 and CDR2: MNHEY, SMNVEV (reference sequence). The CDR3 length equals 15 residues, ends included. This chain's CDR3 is CASSFIRGGNTEAFL.

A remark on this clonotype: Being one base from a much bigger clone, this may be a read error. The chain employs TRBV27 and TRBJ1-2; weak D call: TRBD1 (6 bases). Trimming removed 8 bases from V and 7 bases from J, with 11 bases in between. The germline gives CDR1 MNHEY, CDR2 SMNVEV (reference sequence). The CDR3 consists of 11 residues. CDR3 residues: CASQGYGGYTF. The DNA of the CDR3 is TGTGCCAGCCAGGGGTATGGTGGCTACACCTTC.

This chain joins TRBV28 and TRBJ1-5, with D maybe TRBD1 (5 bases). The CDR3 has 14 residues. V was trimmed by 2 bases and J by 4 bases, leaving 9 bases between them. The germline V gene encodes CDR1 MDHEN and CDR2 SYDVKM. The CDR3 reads CASSLRRGNQPQHF. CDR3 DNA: TGTGCCAGCAGTTTACGGCGGGGGAATCAGCCCCAGCATTTT.

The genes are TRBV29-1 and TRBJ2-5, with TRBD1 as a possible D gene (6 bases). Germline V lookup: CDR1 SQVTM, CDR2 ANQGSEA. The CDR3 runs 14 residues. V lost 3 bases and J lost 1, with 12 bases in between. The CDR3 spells CSVDPRTAQETQYF. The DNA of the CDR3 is TGCAGCGTTGATCCCCGGACAGCCCAAGAGACCCAGTACTTC.

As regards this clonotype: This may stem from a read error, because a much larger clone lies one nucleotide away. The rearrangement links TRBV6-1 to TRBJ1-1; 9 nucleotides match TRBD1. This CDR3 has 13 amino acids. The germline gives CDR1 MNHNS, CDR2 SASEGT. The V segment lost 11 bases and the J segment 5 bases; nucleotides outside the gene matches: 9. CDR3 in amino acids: CASSVQGATEAFF. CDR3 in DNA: TGTGCCTCCAGTGTACAGGGGGCAACTGAAGCTTTCTTT.

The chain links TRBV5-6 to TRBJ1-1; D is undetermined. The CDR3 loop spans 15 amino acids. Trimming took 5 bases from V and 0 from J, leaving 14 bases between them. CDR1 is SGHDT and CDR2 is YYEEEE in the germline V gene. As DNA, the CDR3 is TGTGCCAGCAGTCTTCTTCTCGGGATGAACACTGAAGCTTTCTTT. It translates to CASSLLLGMNTEAFF.

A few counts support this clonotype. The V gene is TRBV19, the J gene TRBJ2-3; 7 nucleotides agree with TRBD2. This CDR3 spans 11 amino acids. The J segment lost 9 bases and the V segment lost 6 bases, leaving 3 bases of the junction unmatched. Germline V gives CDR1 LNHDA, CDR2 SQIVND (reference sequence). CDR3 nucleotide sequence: TGTGCCAGTAGAACCGGGGGGACGCAGTATTTT. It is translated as CASRTGGTQYF.

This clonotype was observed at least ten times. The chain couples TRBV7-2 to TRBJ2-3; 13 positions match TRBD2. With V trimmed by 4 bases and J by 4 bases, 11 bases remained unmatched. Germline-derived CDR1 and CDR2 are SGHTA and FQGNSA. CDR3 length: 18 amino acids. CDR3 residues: CASSSSLGLAGDADTQYF. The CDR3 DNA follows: TGTGCCAGCAGCTCATCTCTCGGACTAGCGGGAGACGCAGATACGCAGTATTTT.

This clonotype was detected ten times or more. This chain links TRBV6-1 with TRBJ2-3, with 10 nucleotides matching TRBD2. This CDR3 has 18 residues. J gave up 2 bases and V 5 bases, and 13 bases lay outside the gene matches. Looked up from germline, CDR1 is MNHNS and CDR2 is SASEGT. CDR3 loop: CASSFHRPAGGFTDTQYF. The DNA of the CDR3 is TGTGCCAGCAGTTTTCACCGGCCAGCGGGAGGGTTCACAGATACGCAGTATTTT.

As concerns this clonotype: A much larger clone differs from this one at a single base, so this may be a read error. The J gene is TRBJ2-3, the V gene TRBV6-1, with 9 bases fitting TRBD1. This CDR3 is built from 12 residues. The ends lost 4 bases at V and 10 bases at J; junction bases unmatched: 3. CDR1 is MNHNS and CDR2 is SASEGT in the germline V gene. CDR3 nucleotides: TGTGCCAGCAGTGGGGGGGACAGGGCGCAGTATTTT. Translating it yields CASSGGDRAQYF.

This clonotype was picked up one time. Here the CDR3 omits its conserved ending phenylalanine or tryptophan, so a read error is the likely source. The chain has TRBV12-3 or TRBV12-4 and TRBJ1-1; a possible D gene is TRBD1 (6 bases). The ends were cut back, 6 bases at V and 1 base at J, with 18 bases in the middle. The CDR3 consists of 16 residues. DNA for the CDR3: TGTGCCAGCAGCTATTGGACAGAAGCGACGAACACTGAAGCTTTCATT. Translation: CASSYWTEATNTEAFI.

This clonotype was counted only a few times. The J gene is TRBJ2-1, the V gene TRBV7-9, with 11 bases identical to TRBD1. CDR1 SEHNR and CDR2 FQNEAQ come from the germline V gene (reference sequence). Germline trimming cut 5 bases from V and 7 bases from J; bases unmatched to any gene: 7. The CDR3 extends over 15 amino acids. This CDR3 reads CASSPWDRGLNEQFF. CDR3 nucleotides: TGTGCCAGCAGCCCTTGGGACAGGGGGTTAAATGAGCAGTTCTTC.

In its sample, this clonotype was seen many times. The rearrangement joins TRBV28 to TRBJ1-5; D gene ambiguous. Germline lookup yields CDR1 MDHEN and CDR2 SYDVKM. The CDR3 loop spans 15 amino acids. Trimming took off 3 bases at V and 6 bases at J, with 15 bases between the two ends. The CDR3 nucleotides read TGTGCCAGCAGTTTTGGGGTTTTCTCGGGTCAGCCCCAGCATTTT. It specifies CASSFGVFSGQPQHF.

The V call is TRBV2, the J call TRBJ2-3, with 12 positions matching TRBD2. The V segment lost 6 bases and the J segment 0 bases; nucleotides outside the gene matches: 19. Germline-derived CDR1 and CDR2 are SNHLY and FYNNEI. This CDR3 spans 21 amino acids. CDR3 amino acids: CASSYRAVVTSGGTSTDTQYF. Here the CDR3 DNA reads TGTGCCAGCAGCTATAGGGCGGTTGTCACTAGCGGGGGGACTAGCACAGATACGCAGTATTTT.

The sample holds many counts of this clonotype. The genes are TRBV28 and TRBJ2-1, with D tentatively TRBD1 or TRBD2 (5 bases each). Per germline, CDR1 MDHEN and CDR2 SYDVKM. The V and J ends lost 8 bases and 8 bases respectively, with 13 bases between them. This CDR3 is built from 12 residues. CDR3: CASARGRDEQFF. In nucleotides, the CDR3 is TGTGCCAGCGCGAGGGGAAGAGATGAGCAGTTCTTC.

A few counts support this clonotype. The CDR3 spells CASSQEQRGAIYEQYV. For the CDR3, the DNA is TGCGCCAGCAGCCAAGAACAGCGGGGGGCTATCTACGAGCAGTACGTC. The chain employs TRBV4-1 and TRBJ2-7; 9 nucleotides line up with TRBD2. CDR3 length equals 16 residues. Per the germline V gene, CDR1 is MGHRA and CDR2 is YSYEKL. V dropped 0 bases and J dropped 3; count of bases not matched to a gene: 6.

The CDR3 protein is CASSLTRGSREEQYF. CDR3 sequence (DNA): TGTGCCAGCAGTTTAACTCGCGGGAGCAGGGAAGAGCAGTACTTC. The chain uses TRBV12-3 or TRBV12-4 and TRBJ2-7, with 7 positions matching TRBD2. V was clipped by 2 bases and J by 7 bases; unmatched bases: 11. This CDR3 has 15 residues.

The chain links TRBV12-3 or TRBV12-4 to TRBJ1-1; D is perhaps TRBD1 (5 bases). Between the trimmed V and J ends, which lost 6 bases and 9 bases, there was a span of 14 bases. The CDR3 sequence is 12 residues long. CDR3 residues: CASSPLSGQAFF. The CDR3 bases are TGTGCCAGCAGCCCCTTATCGGGGCAAGCTTTCTTT.